The rows below give T cell receptor beta chains drawn from one sample of a study of shared clonotypes between healthy human individuals. Produced via immunoSEQ multiplex PCR; TCRdb's table is partial and in-frame only. The sample has 2 million or so clones, about 95% seen once. The specimen was naive CD8+ T cells sorted from blood. Every receptor here comes from a man between 18 and 29 years old in good health. Both conserved end residues are part of each CDR3. The order of the fields is clone size, J gene, V gene, CDR3 length, CDR3 protein. Not every row has a clone size; where given, it reads once, few, many or a size class.

>.|TRBJ2-5|TRBV10-1|15
CASSELAGGRETQYF
>.|TRBJ2-2|TRBV4-1|14
CASSPTGNTGELFF
>.|TRBJ1-2|TRBV12-5|12
CASGGGGYGYTF
>.|TRBJ2-7|TRBV6-5|11
CASSTAPEQYF
>.|TRBJ2-7|TRBV15|14
CATSRGALISEQYF
>once|TRBJ1-2|TRBV5-4|14
CASSLGHLNYGYTF
>.|TRBJ2-3|TRBV7-6|12
CASSRLADTQYF
>.|TRBJ1-1|TRBV29-1|11
CSVPELAGAFF
>.|TRBJ2-1|TRBV4-2|17
CASSQGIFSGGDGEQFF
>.|TRBJ1-5|TRBV5-4|18
CASSLGPIPKYGDQPQHF
>.|TRBJ1-3|TRBV7-6|14
CASSPDFTGNTIYF
>.|TRBJ2-3|TRBV5-4|16
CASSSPTGEGTDTQYF
>.|TRBJ2-3|TRBV6-1|15
CASTEYTGGADTQYF
>.|TRBJ1-5|TRBV7-9|14
CASSLTGASQPQHF
>.|TRBJ1-1|TRBV4-1|14
CASSQDRQGKEAFF
>.|TRBJ2-1|TRBV2|16
CASSEEQRFVGNEQFF
>.|TRBJ1-1|TRBV2|11
CASSQIAEAFF
>.|TRBJ1-5|TRBV28|15
CASSLGEVSNQPQHF
>.|TRBJ2-1|TRBV11-3|15
CASSSDLAEADEQFF
>.|TRBJ2-3|TRBV2|14
CASHLLVSTDTQYF
>.|TRBJ1-2|TRBV14|13
CASSQGNSYGYTF
>.|TRBJ2-7|TRBV11-2|14
CASSPTGRSYEQYF
>.|TRBJ2-2|TRBV11-2|13
CASSSDSTGELFF
>.|TRBJ1-1|TRBV5-1|17
CASSLGTGQRMNTEAFF
>.|TRBJ1-2|TRBV27|15
CASSLGKGERYGYTF
>once|TRBJ2-7|TRBV4-1|13
CASSHPSGTELNF
>.|TRBJ2-1|TRBV9|13
CASSAASYNEQFF
>.|TRBJ1-6|TRBV6-5|14
CASSYQSGYLPLHF
>.|TRBJ1-2|TRBV2|15
CASSGSLRGAYGYTF
>.|TRBJ1-2|TRBV19|12
CASSVGMDGYTF
>.|TRBJ1-4|TRBV5-6|16
CASSLAGGQGEAKLFF
>.|TRBJ2-1|TRBV2|12
CARSEINNEQFF
>.|TRBJ1-1|TRBV5-4|15
CASSSMDRENTEAFF
>once|TRBJ1-5|TRBV7-9|16
CASSLGVDRGSQPQHF
>.|TRBJ2-7|TRBV25-1|13
CASSDKGQDEQYF
>.|.|TRBV7-3|16
CASSPSPGQGPYEQYF
>.|TRBJ1-5|TRBV23-1|14
CASSQLQGGQPQHF
>.|TRBJ1-1|TRBV27|17
CASSYLTGGVVNTEAFF
>.|TRBJ2-5|TRBV28|15
CASSTPGQGQETQYF
>.|TRBJ2-3|TRBV30|12
CAWSVLDDTQYF
>.|TRBJ1-5|TRBV5-6|15
CASSFGGAGNQPQHF
>.|TRBJ2-2|TRBV2|15
CASSEAGVTAGELFF
>.|TRBJ2-5|TRBV1|20
CTSSQDRWEDYLLLRRTQYF
>.|TRBJ2-7|TRBV13|14
CASSQGGGGYEQYF
>once|TRBJ1-5|TRBV27|11
CASSLNQPQHF
>.|TRBJ1-5|TRBV27|15
CASGMGPSGNQPQHF
>.|TRBJ1-6|TRBV5-1|14
CASSLGDSNSPLHF
>.|TRBJ1-2|TRBV5-1|13
CASSLTGRDGYTF